These 23 T cell receptor beta chains were sequenced from one sample in a study of cytomegalovirus exposure and HLA in healthy donors. The PCR ran on 60 Vbeta and 13 Jbeta primers. Libraries were prepared by immunoSEQ multiplex PCR; TCRdb keeps only in-frame clonotypes and omits some of them. Of around 130,000 clones listed, 81% were seen once; the top ten hold 0.7%. The material sequenced was PBMCs. The origin of the receptors is a young man in good health and CMV-seronegative.

This rearrangement joins TRBV7-9 to TRBJ2-7; 8 nucleotides agree with TRBD1. CDR3 length: 14 amino acids. V shed 4 bases, J shed 7 bases, and the junction held 9 bases outside the gene matches. Germline V gives CDR1 SEHNR, CDR2 FQNEAQ (reference sequence). This CDR3 is CASSWGQVGREQYF. As DNA, the CDR3 is TGTGCCAGCAGCTGGGGACAGGTCGGCAGGGAGCAGTACTTC. The full variable domain, with the rest looked up from reference TRBV7-9 and TRBJ2-7, is DTGVSQNPRHKITKRGQNVTFRCDPISEHNRLYWYRQTLGQGPEFLTYFQNEAQLEKSRLLSDRFSAERPKGSFSTLEIQRTEQGDSAMYLCASSWGQVGREQYFGPGTRLTVT.

This chain uses TRBV5-1 with TRBJ1-6; no firm D call. This CDR3 is built from 13 residues. Trimming removed 4 bases at V and 6 bases at J, with 8 bases between. Germline lookup yields CDR1 SGHRS and CDR2 YFSETQ. The CDR3: CASSPRSNSPLHF. The CDR3 DNA reads TGCGCCAGCAGCCCGAGGAGTAATTCACCCCTCCACTTT.

The chain combines TRBV9 with TRBJ1-2; D gene uncertain. This CDR3 has 13 amino acids. The V and J ends lost 0 bases and 6 bases respectively, with 9 bases between them. Germline V gene data show CDR1 as SGDLS and CDR2 as YYNGEE. CDR3 nucleotides: TGTGCCAGCAGCGTAGTCTGGGCAGATGGCTACACCTTC. Translation gives CASSVVWADGYTF.

A note on this clone: The junction does not match germline at one end; this may be a read error. The CDR3 sequence: CATCGTGGLGNQSQHF. The CDR3 coding sequence is TGTGCCACGTGTGGGACAGGGGGATTAGGCAATCAGTCCCAGCATTTT. The V gene is TRBV5-6, the J gene TRBJ1-5; 11 bases align to TRBD1. CDR1 and CDR2 from the germline V gene are SGHDT and YYEEEE. This CDR3 has 16 amino acids.

The J gene is TRBJ2-1, the V gene TRBV11-2; D perhaps matches TRBD2 (5 bases). V lost 1 base, J lost 0 bases, and 13 bases lay in between. The germline CDR1 and CDR2 sequences are SGHAT and FQNNGV. The CDR3 runs 17 residues. The CDR3 sequence: CASSLVEVGLSYNEQFF. The CDR3 region has the DNA TGTGCCAGCAGCTTAGTGGAGGTCGGCCTCTCCTACAATGAGCAGTTCTTC.

The rearrangement uses TRBV4-3 and TRBJ2-1; 9 bases fit TRBD2. The germline CDR1 and CDR2 sequences are LGHNA and YSLEER. The CDR3 is made up of 18 amino acids. Losses at the gene ends were 1 base for V and 7 bases for J; bases not matched to a gene: 14. CDR3 DNA sequence: TGCGCCAGCAGCCAAGTGGCGGCTAGCGGGACTTTGGGGAATGAGCAGTTCTTC. Translated, it gives CASSQVAASGTLGNEQFF.

The V call is TRBV5-6, the J call TRBJ2-1; 9 bases line up with TRBD2. The ends lost 4 bases at V and 4 bases at J; junction bases unmatched: 6. CDR3 length: 15 amino acids. Germline CDR1 reads SGHDT; CDR2 reads YYEEEE. The CDR3 is CASSARLAEYNEQFF. The CDR3 DNA reads TGTGCCAGCAGCGCGAGACTAGCGGAATACAATGAGCAGTTCTTC.

The J gene is TRBJ2-7, the V gene TRBV28; TRBD1 agrees at 8 bases. The CDR3 is 16 residues long. Germline values: CDR1 MDHEN, CDR2 SYDVKM. V lost 5 bases and J lost 7; bases outside the gene matches: 16. This chain's CDR3 is CASSPPFAGGSGEQYF. The CDR3 DNA sequence: TGTGCCAGCAGTCCGCCTTTTGCAGGGGGCTCGGGTGAGCAGTACTTC.

This clone was detected only a few times. The chain links TRBV11-3 to TRBJ1-1; D perhaps matches TRBD1 (5 bases). The CDR3 loop spans 14 amino acids. The V end lost 0 bases, the J end lost 3 bases, and 8 bases lay between the germline ends. Germline CDR1 is SGHNT and CDR2 is YENEEA. The CDR3 nucleotides read TGTGCCAGCAGCTTAGATCGGGGGGACACTGAAGCTTTCTTT. It translates to CASSLDRGDTEAFF.

This sequence joins TRBV30 and TRBJ1-5; D is uncertain. V was cut by 1 base and J by 0 bases, with 7 bases left in between. This CDR3 is 14 amino acids long. CDR1 and CDR2 (germline): GTSNPN, SVGIG (reference sequence). The DNA for the CDR3 is TGTGCCTGGAGTGACAGTTATAGCAATCAGCCCCAGCATTTT. It yields the protein CAWSDSYSNQPQHF. Full variable domain (remainder filled in from reference TRBV30 and TRBJ1-5): SQTIHQWPATLVQPVGSPLSLECTVEGTSNPNLYWYRQAAGRGLQLLFYSVGIGQISSEVPQNLSASRPQDRQFILSSKKLLLSDSGFYLCAWSDSYSNQPQHFGDGTRLSIL.

The rearrangement joins TRBV7-9 to TRBJ1-5; 8 bases are a match to TRBD1. Germline CDR1 SEHNR, CDR2 FQNEAQ (reference sequence). J lost 5 bases, V lost 5 bases, and 11 bases had no gene match. CDR3 length: 16 amino acids. In DNA form, the CDR3 reads TGTGCCAGCAGCCTCCGAGGACAGGGAGGGGATCAGCCCCAGCATTTT. Amino acid sequence: CASSLRGQGGDQPQHF.

The V call is TRBV7-2, the J call TRBJ1-4; perhaps TRBD1 as D (5 bases). The V gene lost 5 bases and the J gene lost 0 bases, with 16 bases spanning the gap. This CDR3 spans 17 amino acids. Germline CDR1 SGHTA, CDR2 FQGNSA. Here the CDR3 reads CASSTPRGTATNEKLFF. In DNA, the CDR3 is TGTGCCAGCAGCACGCCCCGTGGGACTGCAACTAATGAAAAACTGTTTTTT.

This rearrangement joins TRBV14 to TRBJ1-1; 8 bases are shared with TRBD1. J lost 11 bases, V lost 4 bases, and 15 bases had no gene match. Germline CDR1 SGHDN, CDR2 FVKESK. The CDR3 runs 15 residues. The CDR3 reads CASSPRDRGAGRAFF. In DNA form, the CDR3 reads TGTGCCAGCAGCCCCCGAGACAGGGGCGCAGGGAGGGCTTTCTTT.

This chain uses TRBV4-3 with TRBJ1-4, with a possible D match to TRBD1 (5 bases). This CDR3 is built from 17 residues. The V end lost 0 bases, the J end lost 8 bases, and 19 bases lay between the germline ends. Germline V CDR1 and CDR2: LGHNA, YSLEER. In DNA, the CDR3 is TGCGCCAGCAGCCAAGATTACCCACAGGCCCGCCACGAAAAACTGTTTTTT. Its protein product is CASSQDYPQARHEKLFF.

This chain connects TRBV28 to TRBJ1-5; D is perhaps TRBD1 (5 bases). CDR3 size: 15 residues. The V gene's germline CDR1 is MDHEN and CDR2 SYDVKM. V shed 6 bases and J shed 3 bases, with 15 bases lying between them. The CDR3 DNA follows: TGTGCCAGCAGGCCAGGGCAGGCCTACAATCAGCCCCAGCATTTT. This codes for CASRPGQAYNQPQHF. The whole variable domain, filled in from reference TRBV28 and TRBJ1-5, reads DVKVTQSSRYLVKRTGEKVFLECVQDMDHENMFWYRQDPGLGLRLIYFSYDVKMKEKGDIPEGYSVSREKKERFSLILESASTNQTSMYLCASRPGQAYNQPQHFGDGTRLSIL.

CDR3 in amino acids: CASSLRSSTLTGNTEAFF. The DNA of the CDR3 is TGTGCCAGCAGCTTGCGCTCAAGTACCCTGACAGGGAACACTGAAGCTTTCTTT. This rearrangement joins TRBV11-2 to TRBJ1-1, with a possible D match to TRBD1 (6 bases). This CDR3 has 18 amino acids. In germline, CDR1 is SGHAT, CDR2 FQNNGV. Trimming stripped 3 bases from V and 1 base from J, with 21 bases between. Filled out from reference TRBV11-2 and TRBJ1-1, the complete variable domain reads EAGVAQSPRYKIIEKRQSVAFWCNPISGHATLYWYQQILGQGPKLLIQFQNNGVVDDSQLPKDRFSAERLKGVDSTLKIQPAKLEDSAVYLCASSLRSSTLTGNTEAFFGQGTRLTVV.

The chain carries TRBV4-3 and TRBJ2-7; no clear D. This CDR3 has 13 amino acids. The germline V and J ends were trimmed by 0 bases and 9 bases, with 12 bases remaining between them. Germline CDR1 and CDR2: LGHNA and YSLEER. The CDR3 DNA reads TGCGCCAGCAGCCAAGATACAGCCCTCGGGCAGTACTTC. Protein: CASSQDTALGQYF.

V usage is TRBV7-8 and J usage is TRBJ2-3; TRBD2 aligns across 7 bases. The J segment lost 4 bases and the V segment lost 0 bases, leaving 25 bases of the junction unmatched. The CDR3 runs to 22 residues. The V gene's germline CDR1 is SGHVS and CDR2 FQNEAQ. CDR3 DNA: TGTGCCAGCAGCTTAGCACGCCCGGGACTACCTGCCCCCCCCCGGCGGGCAGATACGCAGTATTTT. Translated, it gives CASSLARPGLPAPPRRADTQYF. Together with reference TRBV7-8 and TRBJ2-3, the CDR3 gives the full variable domain: GAGVSQSPRYKVAKRGQDVALRCDPISGHVSLFWYQQALGQGPEFLTYFQNEAQLDKSGLPSDRFFAERPEGSVSTLKIQRTQQEDSAVYLCASSLARPGLPAPPRRADTQYFGPGTRLTVL.

J is TRBJ1-2 and V is TRBV14; no definite D call. CDR1 and CDR2 (germline): SGHDN, FVKESK. V lost 4 bases, J lost 1 base, and 13 bases lay in between. The CDR3 is made up of 15 amino acids. CDR3 loop: CASSPLLRDNYGYTF. The CDR3 bases are TGTGCCAGCAGCCCCTTGTTGAGAGATAACTATGGCTACACCTTC. Using reference TRBV14 and TRBJ1-2 for the parts outside the CDR3, the full variable domain is EAGVTQFPSHSVIEKGQTVTLRCDPISGHDNLYWYRRVMGKEIKFLLHFVKESKQDESGMPNNRFLAERTGGTYSTLKVQPAELEDSGVYFCASSPLLRDNYGYTFGSGTRLTVV.

J is TRBJ2-4 and V is TRBV29-1; D may be TRBD2 (5 bases). This CDR3 has 14 residues. V was pared by 4 bases and J by 4 bases, with 14 bases between. The germline CDR1 and CDR2 sequences are SQVTM and ANQGSEA. CDR3 in amino acids: CSVGGRAEKNIQYF. CDR3 in DNA: TGCAGCGTTGGGGGAAGAGCGGAAAAAAACATTCAGTACTTC.

The V and J genes are TRBV5-8 and TRBJ2-7; possibly TRBD1 for D (7 bases). CDR1 and CDR2 from the germline V gene are SGHTS and YDEGEE. V was shortened by 4 bases and J by 3 bases, with 17 bases between the two germline ends. CDR3 length: 15 residues. CDR3 sequence (DNA): TGTGCCAGCAGCCGGGGGACAGCTGTGGGCTACGAGCAGTACTTC. Protein sequence: CASSRGTAVGYEQYF. Filled out from reference TRBV5-8 and TRBJ2-7, the complete variable domain reads EAGVTQSPTHLIKTRGQQATLRCSPISGHTSVYWYQQALGLGLQFLLWYDEGEERNRGNFPPRFSGRQFPNYSSELNVNALELEDSALYLCASSRGTAVGYEQYFGPGTRLTVT.

Here the CDR3 reads CASSLAPGLDNQPQHF. The CDR3 bases are TGTGCCAGCAGCTTGGCCCCAGGCCTCGATAATCAGCCCCAGCATTTT. The J gene is TRBJ1-5, the V gene TRBV5-6; the D is unclear. The CDR3 is 16 amino acids. CDR1 and CDR2 from the germline V gene are SGHDT and YYEEEE. V dropped 0 bases and J dropped 4 bases, with 14 bases sitting between them.

The chain combines TRBV4-1 with TRBJ2-7; 8 nucleotides agree with TRBD1. There are 15 residues in the CDR3. Germline CDR1 and CDR2: MGHRA and YSYEKL. The trim removed 3 bases at V and 5 bases at J, leaving 9 bases unmatched. CDR3 coding DNA: TGCGCCAGCAGCCAGTTCTCAGGGGGCAGGGACGAGCAGTACTTC. Its translation: CASSQFSGGRDEQYF.